A single sample gave rise to the 13 T cell receptor beta chains below, sequenced in a study of OX40 agonist ivuxolimab in advanced cancers. Data came from immunoSEQ multiplex PCR; TCRdb stores just in-frame clones and leaves some out. Of tens of thousands of clones listed, about 90% are singletons. Sequencing used CD4+ or CD8+ T cells sorted from blood, obtained in a trial of the OX40 agonist ivuxolimab. The receptors derive from an adult with an advanced solid tumor such as melanoma, head and neck, liver or kidney cancer.

This chain joins TRBV30 and TRBJ2-3; 8 nucleotides agree with TRBD2. In germline, CDR1 is GTSNPN, CDR2 SVGIG (reference sequence). Trimming took 0 bases from V and 7 from J; bases not matched to a gene: 12. This CDR3 has 16 residues. The CDR3 DNA follows: TGTGCCTGGAGTGTAGGGCTAGCGGGCCACACTTATACGCAGTATTTT. It translates to CAWSVGLAGHTYTQYF. The full variable domain, completed using reference TRBV30 and TRBJ2-3, is SQTIHQWPATLVQPVGSPLSLECTVEGTSNPNLYWYRQAAGRGLQLLFYSVGIGQISSEVPQNLSASRPQDRQFILSSKKLLLSDSGFYLCAWSVGLAGHTYTQYFGPGTRLTVL.

The rearrangement links TRBV27 to TRBJ2-4; weak D call: TRBD1 (7 bases). The CDR3 totals 18 residues. The ends were cut back, 5 bases at V and 7 bases at J, with 27 bases in the middle. Germline V gene sequence: CDR1 MNHEY, CDR2 SMNVEV (reference sequence). The CDR3 protein is CASSPRQGEGVGRNIQYF. The CDR3, as DNA: TGTGCCAGCAGTCCGCGACAGGGAGAAGGGGTTGGGAGGAACATTCAGTACTTC.

V and J are TRBV5-4 and TRBJ2-5, with 9 bases identical to TRBD2. The length of the CDR3 is 17 residues. Trimming removed 1 base from V and 5 bases from J; junction bases left unmatched: 12. In germline, CDR1 is SGHNT, CDR2 YYREEE (reference sequence). The CDR3 sequence is CASSLRSGTAGGETQYF. CDR3 DNA sequence: TGTGCCAGCAGCTTGAGAAGCGGGACCGCGGGAGGGGAGACCCAGTACTTC.

The chain uses TRBV6-6 and TRBJ2-5; 7 bases match TRBD1. The J call may be in error: the DNA end matches TRBJ2-7 better. The CDR3 is 15 amino acids. CDR1 is MNHNY, CDR2 SVGAGI, per germline (reference sequence). CDR3 in amino acids: CASTDAGQEPYEQYF. For the CDR3, the DNA is TGTGCCAGCACCGACGCCGGACAGGAACCCTACGAGCAGTACTTC.

With respect to this clone: In the same sample, other DNA sequences code for this CDR3. CDR3 amino acids: CASSYSGGTGELFF. CDR3 nucleotides: TGTGCCAGCAGTTACTCTGGAGGCACCGGGGAGCTGTTTTTT. V is TRBV6-5 and J is TRBJ2-2, with D perhaps TRBD2 (5 bases). Germline-derived CDR1 and CDR2 are MNHEY and SVGAGI. This CDR3 contains 14 residues. Trimming took 0 bases from V and 4 from J, leaving 6 bases between them.

This clone was recorded once. The V gene is TRBV9, the J gene TRBJ2-2; 10 bases match TRBD2. In germline, CDR1 is SGDLS, CDR2 YYNGEE. V lost 4 bases to trimming and J lost 8 bases; unmatched junction nucleotides: 11. The CDR3 runs 16 residues. CDR3 in DNA: TGTGCCAGCAGCCCACGCTCCGGGACTAGCGTAGGGGAGCTGTTTTTT. Its protein is CASSPRSGTSVGELFF.

The J gene is TRBJ1-1, the V gene TRBV29-1, with 7 positions matching TRBD1. CDR1 and CDR2 (germline): SQVTM, ANQGSEA. The J segment lost 7 bases and the V segment lost 5 bases, leaving 10 bases of the junction unmatched. The CDR3 contains 13 residues. The CDR3 bases are TGCAGCGTTAACACGGGACAGCCTATTGAAGCTTTCTTT. Protein: CSVNTGQPIEAFF.

The V call is TRBV5-1, the J call TRBJ1-1, with a possible D match to TRBD1 (6 bases). The CDR3 sequence is 12 residues long. V was clipped by 4 bases and J by 8 bases, with 12 bases between them. CDR1 is SGHRS, CDR2 YFSETQ, per germline. CDR3 bases: TGCGCCAGCAGCCTACAGGGTGAGGAAGCTTTCTTT. It codes for CASSLQGEEAFF. The full variable domain, its missing parts supplied by reference TRBV5-1 and TRBJ1-1, is KAGVTQTPRYLIKTRGQQVTLSCSPISGHRSVSWYQQTPGQGLQFLFEYFSETQRNKGNFPGRFSGRQFSNSRSEMNVSTLELGDSALYLCASSLQGEEAFFGQGTRLTVV.

The chain employs TRBV10-2 and TRBJ2-7, with D possibly matching TRBD2 (7 bases). Germline CDR1 WSHSY, CDR2 SAAADI. CDR3 size: 12 residues. The V end lost 5 bases, the J end lost 6 bases, and 11 bases lay between the germline ends. CDR3 sequence: CASSRGGGEQYF. The CDR3 nucleotides are TGCGCCAGCAGTCGGGGAGGGGGCGAGCAGTACTTC.

This CDR3 reads CASSIISGESSNQPQHF. Here the CDR3 DNA reads TGTGCCAGTAGTATAATTTCTGGAGAGTCTAGCAATCAGCCCCAGCATTTT. The chain couples TRBV19 to TRBJ1-5, with D hard to call. Trimming left V 2 bases short and J 0 bases short, with 14 bases between. The germline V gene has CDR1 LNHDA and CDR2 SQIVND (reference sequence). The length of the CDR3 is 17 residues.

The rearrangement links TRBV10-3 to TRBJ2-7; 8 bases match TRBD2. CDR1 and CDR2 (germline): ENHRY, SYGVKD. V lost 3 bases to trimming and J lost 5 bases; unmatched junction nucleotides: 15. The CDR3 is made up of 17 amino acids. The CDR3 nucleotides are TGTGCCATCAGTGACAATAGGGGGGGACTAGAGTTCCACGAGCAGTACTTC. It codes for CAISDNRGGLEFHEQYF.

This clone was seen only once. The genes are TRBV27 and TRBJ1-1; D gene ambiguous. The length of the CDR3 is 15 residues. Germline V gives CDR1 MNHEY, CDR2 SMNVEV (reference sequence). V was cut by 0 bases and J by 3 bases, with 11 bases left in between. The CDR3 DNA sequence: TGTGCCAGCAGTTTATCGATTCGTGGAGACACTGAAGCTTTCTTT. Translated: CASSLSIRGDTEAFF.

The chain links TRBV12-5 to TRBJ2-7; D is ambiguous. The germline CDR1 and CDR2 sequences are LGHNT and FRNRAP. The CDR3 extends over 12 amino acids. Trimming stripped 7 bases from V and 1 base from J, with 8 bases between. The CDR3 DNA sequence: TGTGCTAGTGCAGAGGTTTCCTACGAGCAGTACTTC. As protein: CASAEVSYEQYF.